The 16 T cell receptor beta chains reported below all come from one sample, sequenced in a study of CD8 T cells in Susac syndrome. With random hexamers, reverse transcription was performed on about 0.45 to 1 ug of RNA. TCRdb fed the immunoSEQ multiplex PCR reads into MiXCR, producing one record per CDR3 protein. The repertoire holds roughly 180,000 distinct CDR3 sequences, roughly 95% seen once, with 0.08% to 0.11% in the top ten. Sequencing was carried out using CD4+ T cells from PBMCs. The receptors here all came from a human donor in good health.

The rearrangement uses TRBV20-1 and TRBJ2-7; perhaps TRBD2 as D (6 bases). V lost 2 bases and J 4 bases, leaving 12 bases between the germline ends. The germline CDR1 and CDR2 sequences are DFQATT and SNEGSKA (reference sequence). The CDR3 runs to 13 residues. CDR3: CSARYPGAYEQYF. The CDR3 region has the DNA TGCAGTGCTAGATATCCGGGAGCTTACGAGCAGTACTTC.

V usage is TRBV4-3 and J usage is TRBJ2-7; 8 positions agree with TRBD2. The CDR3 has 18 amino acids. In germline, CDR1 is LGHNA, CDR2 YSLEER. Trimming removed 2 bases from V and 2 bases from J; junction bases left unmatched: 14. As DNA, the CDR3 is TGCGCCAGCAGCCAATACTGGGTTGCACTAGCGGAAACCTACGAGCAGTACTTC. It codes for CASSQYWVALAETYEQYF.

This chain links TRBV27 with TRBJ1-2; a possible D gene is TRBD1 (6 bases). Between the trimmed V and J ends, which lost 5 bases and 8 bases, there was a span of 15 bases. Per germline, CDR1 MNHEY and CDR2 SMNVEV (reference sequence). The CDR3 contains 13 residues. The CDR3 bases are TGTGCCAGCAGTCTCCCCGGGGGCCAGGGCTACACCTTC. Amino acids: CASSLPGGQGYTF.

CDR3 DNA: TGTGCCAGCAGCTTTCTGAAGTCCACAGATACGCAGTATTTT. This encodes CASSFLKSTDTQYF. The V call is TRBV5-4, the J call TRBJ2-3; no clear D gene. The CDR3 covers 14 residues. Between the trimmed V and J ends, which lost 2 bases and 2 bases, there was a span of 9 bases. Germline-derived CDR1 and CDR2 are SGHNT and YYREEE (reference sequence).

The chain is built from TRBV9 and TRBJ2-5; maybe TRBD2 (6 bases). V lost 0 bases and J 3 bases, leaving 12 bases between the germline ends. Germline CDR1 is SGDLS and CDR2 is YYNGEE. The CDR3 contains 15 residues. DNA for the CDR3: TGTGCCAGCAGCGTAGACCCAGCGGGTGAAGAGACCCAGTACTTC. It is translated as CASSVDPAGEETQYF.

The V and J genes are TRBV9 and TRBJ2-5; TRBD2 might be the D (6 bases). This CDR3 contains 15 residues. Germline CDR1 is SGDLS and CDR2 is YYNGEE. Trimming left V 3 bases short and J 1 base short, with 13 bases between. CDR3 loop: CASSASGLSQETQYF. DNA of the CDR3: TGTGCCAGCAGCGCATCGGGACTTTCCCAAGAGACCCAGTACTTC.

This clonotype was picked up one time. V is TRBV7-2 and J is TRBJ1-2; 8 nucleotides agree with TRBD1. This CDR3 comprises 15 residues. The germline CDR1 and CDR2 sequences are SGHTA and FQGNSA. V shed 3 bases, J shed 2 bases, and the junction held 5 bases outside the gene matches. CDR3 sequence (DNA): TGTGCCAGCAGCTTGCTGGGGACAGGAAACTATGGCTACACCTTC. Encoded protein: CASSLLGTGNYGYTF.

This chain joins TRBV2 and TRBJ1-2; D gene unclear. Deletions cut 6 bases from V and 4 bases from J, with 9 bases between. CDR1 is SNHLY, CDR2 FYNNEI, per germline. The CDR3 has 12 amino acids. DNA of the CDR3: TGTGCCAGCAGCCCTAATCCCTATGGCTACACCTTC. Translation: CASSPNPYGYTF.

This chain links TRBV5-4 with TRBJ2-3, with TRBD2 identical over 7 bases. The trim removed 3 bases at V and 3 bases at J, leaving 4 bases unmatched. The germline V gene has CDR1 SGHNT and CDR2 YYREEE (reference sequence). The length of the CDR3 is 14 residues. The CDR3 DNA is TGTGCCAGCAGCTCCCGAGCGGGAACAGATACGCAGTATTTT. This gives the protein CASSSRAGTDTQYF.

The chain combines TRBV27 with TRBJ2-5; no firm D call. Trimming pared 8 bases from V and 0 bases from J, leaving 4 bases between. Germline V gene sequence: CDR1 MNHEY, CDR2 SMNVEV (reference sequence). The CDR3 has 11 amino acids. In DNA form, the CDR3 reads TGTGCCAGCGGATACCAAGAGACCCAGTACTTC. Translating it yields CASGYQETQYF.

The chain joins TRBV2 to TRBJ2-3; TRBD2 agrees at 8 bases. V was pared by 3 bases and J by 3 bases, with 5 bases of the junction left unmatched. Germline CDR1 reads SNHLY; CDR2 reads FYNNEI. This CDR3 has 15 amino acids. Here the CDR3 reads CASSEGLDITDTQYF. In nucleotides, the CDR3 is TGTGCCAGCAGTGAGGGACTAGATATAACAGATACGCAGTATTTT.

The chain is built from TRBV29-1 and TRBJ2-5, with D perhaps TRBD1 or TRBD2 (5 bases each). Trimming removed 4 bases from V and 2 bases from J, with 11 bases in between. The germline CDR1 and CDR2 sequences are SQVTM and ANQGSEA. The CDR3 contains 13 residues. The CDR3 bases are TGCAGCGTTGGGGGGACCATTCAAGAGACCCAGTACTTC. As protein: CSVGGTIQETQYF.

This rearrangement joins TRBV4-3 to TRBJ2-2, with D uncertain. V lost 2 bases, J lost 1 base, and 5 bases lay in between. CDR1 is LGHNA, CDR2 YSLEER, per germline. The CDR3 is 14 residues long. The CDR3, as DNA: TGCGCCAGCAGCCAAAATAGGAACACCGGGGAGCTGTTTTTT. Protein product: CASSQNRNTGELFF.

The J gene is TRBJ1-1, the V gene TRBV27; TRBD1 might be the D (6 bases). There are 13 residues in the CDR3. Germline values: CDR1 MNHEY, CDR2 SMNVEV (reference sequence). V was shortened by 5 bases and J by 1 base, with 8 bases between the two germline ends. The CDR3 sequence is CASSDRPNTEAFF. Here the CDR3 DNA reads TGTGCCAGCAGTGACAGGCCGAACACTGAAGCTTTCTTT.

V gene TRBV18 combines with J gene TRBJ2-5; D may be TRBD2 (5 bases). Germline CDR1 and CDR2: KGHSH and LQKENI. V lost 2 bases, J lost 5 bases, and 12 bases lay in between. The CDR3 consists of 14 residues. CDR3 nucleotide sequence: TGTGCCAGCTCACCAACGAGGGTCGGGGAGACCCAGTACTTC. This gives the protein CASSPTRVGETQYF.

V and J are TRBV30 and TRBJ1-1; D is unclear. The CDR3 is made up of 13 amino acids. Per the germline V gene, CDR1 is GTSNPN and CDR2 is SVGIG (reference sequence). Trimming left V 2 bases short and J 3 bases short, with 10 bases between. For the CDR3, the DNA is TGTGCCTGGAGTTACACCGTTCACACTGAAGCTTTCTTT. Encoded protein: CAWSYTVHTEAFF.